A single sample is the source of the 21 T cell receptor beta chains below, sequenced in a study of cytomegalovirus exposure and HLA in healthy donors. The PCR made use of 60 Vbeta and 13 Jbeta primers. Assay used: immunoSEQ multiplex PCR; TCRdb lists only in-frame clones, some missing. The record lists about 120,000 clones, of which the ten most abundant hold about 1.8%. The specimen sequenced was PBMCs. The source is a man between 18 and 35 years old in good health and CMV-seronegative.

The chain is built from TRBV6-5 and TRBJ2-7; 9 bases are a match to TRBD2. The CDR3 consists of 15 residues. Per germline, CDR1 MNHEY and CDR2 SVGAGI. Germline trimming cut 5 bases from V and 6 bases from J; bases unmatched to any gene: 11. CDR3 DNA sequence: TGTGCCAGCAGTCTCTCGGGACTAGCCCGATCCGAGCAGTACTTC. Amino acids: CASSLSGLARSEQYF.

The chain carries TRBV28 and TRBJ2-1; 7 bases fit TRBD1. The V gene end was trimmed by 8 bases and the J gene end by 0 bases; junction bases not matched to a gene: 10. Per germline, CDR1 MDHEN and CDR2 SYDVKM. The CDR3 spans 16 residues. CDR3 protein: CASSYARGSSYNEQFF. CDR3 nucleotide sequence: TGTGCCAGCTCCTATGCCAGGGGGAGCTCCTACAATGAGCAGTTCTTC.

This chain connects TRBV28 to TRBJ2-7; 8 positions match TRBD1. The CDR3 runs to 14 residues. Germline V gene lookup returns CDR1 MDHEN and CDR2 SYDVKM. Trimming cost V 5 bases and J 5 bases; bases outside gene matches: 8. The CDR3 loop is CASSPDRGEDEQYF. The DNA for the CDR3 is TGTGCCAGCAGTCCCGACAGGGGAGAGGACGAGCAGTACTTC.

DNA for the CDR3: TGCGCCAGCAGCCAAGAACTAGCGGGGGTCACAGATACGCAGTATTTT. Encoded protein: CASSQELAGVTDTQYF. The rearrangement uses TRBV4-3 and TRBJ2-3, with 11 bases that match TRBD2. Germline values: CDR1 LGHNA, CDR2 YSLEER. There are 16 residues in the CDR3. The V gene end was trimmed by 0 bases and the J gene end by 2 bases; junction bases not matched to a gene: 1.

The chain uses TRBV6-7 and TRBJ2-6, with TRBD1 matching over 9 bases. TRBV6-7 is labeled an ORF, and its function is uncertain. Losses at the gene ends were 4 bases for V and 2 bases for J; bases not matched to a gene: 6. CDR3 length: 17 residues. The CDR3 here is CASSSTGGATGANVLTF. DNA of the CDR3: TGTGCCAGCAGTTCAACAGGGGGCGCAACTGGGGCCAACGTCCTGACTTTC.

The chain carries TRBV27 and TRBJ2-3; D is unclear. Deletions cut 2 bases from V and 0 bases from J, with 9 bases between. This CDR3 region has 15 residues. CDR1 and CDR2 (germline): MNHEY, SMNVEV (reference sequence). The CDR3 is CASSLSGQSTDTQYF. The CDR3 nucleotides read TGTGCCAGCAGTTTAAGTGGGCAAAGCACAGATACGCAGTATTTT.

The chain employs TRBV2 and TRBJ1-1; no definite D call. The CDR3 totals 14 residues. The V end was cut by 6 bases, the J end by 0 bases, with 11 bases between. The V gene's germline CDR1 is SNHLY and CDR2 FYNNEI. CDR3 coding DNA: TGTGCCAGCAGCCCCGCAGTCATGAACACTGAAGCTTTCTTT. Translated: CASSPAVMNTEAFF.

V and J are TRBV5-1 and TRBJ2-1; 7 nucleotides align to TRBD1. The V gene end was trimmed by 3 bases and the J gene end by 3 bases; junction bases not matched to a gene: 12. Germline CDR1 is SGHRS and CDR2 is YFSETQ. There are 17 residues in the CDR3. In DNA form, the CDR3 reads TGCGCCAGCAGCTCGGGACAGCATGCTAGCAGCTACAATGAGCAGTTCTTC. This gives the protein CASSSGQHASSYNEQFF.

CDR3 nucleotides: TGTGCCAGCAGCTTGGAGGCAGGGGGCTACGAGCAGTACTTC. Amino acids: CASSLEAGGYEQYF. The chain couples TRBV5-4 to TRBJ2-7; TRBD1 aligns across 7 bases. The germline gives CDR1 SGHNT, CDR2 YYREEE (reference sequence). With 0 bases clipped from V and 3 bases from J, the junction kept 3 bases outside the gene matches. The CDR3 has 14 amino acids.

The chain recombines TRBV6-6 with TRBJ1-1; D remains unclear. The CDR3 sequence is 13 residues long. Germline CDR1 MNHNY, CDR2 SVGAGI (reference sequence). V dropped 2 bases and J dropped 2 bases, with 6 bases sitting between them. The CDR3 loop reads CASSYAVNTEAFF. CDR3 DNA: TGTGCCAGCAGTTACGCGGTCAACACTGAAGCTTTCTTT.

V and J are TRBV6-5 and TRBJ2-7, with a tentative D call TRBD2 (5 bases). The CDR3 loop spans 15 amino acids. Germline CDR1 is MNHEY and CDR2 is SVGAGI. The V end was cut by 0 bases, the J end by 0 bases, with 9 bases between. The CDR3 loop reads CASSYSLATSYEQYF. Here the CDR3 DNA reads TGTGCCAGCAGTTACTCTTTAGCGACCTCCTACGAGCAGTACTTC.

This chain uses TRBV14 with TRBJ2-7; tentatively, D is TRBD1 (5 bases). V lost 1 base, J lost 5 bases, and 18 bases lay in between. Germline V gene sequence: CDR1 SGHDN, CDR2 FVKESK. The CDR3 runs to 16 residues. DNA for the CDR3: TGTGCCAGCAGCCAAGTGGCCGTCAGGGAAGAGGACGAGCAGTACTTC. Amino acid sequence: CASSQVAVREEDEQYF.

As to this clone: The same CDR3 can be traced to other DNA sequences in this sample. The chain carries TRBV27 and TRBJ2-7, with unresolved D. In germline, CDR1 is MNHEY, CDR2 SMNVEV (reference sequence). V was pared by 4 bases and J by 3 bases, with 4 bases between. The CDR3 totals 11 residues. The DNA of the CDR3 is TGTGCCAGCAGTTCTTACTACGAGCAGTACTTC. Translation gives CASSSYYEQYF.

The chain links TRBV28 to TRBJ1-2, with 8 nucleotides matching TRBD1. CDR1 and CDR2 (germline): MDHEN, SYDVKM. J was trimmed by 4 bases and V by 8 bases; bases with no gene match: 9. This CDR3 has 14 amino acids. CDR3 nucleotides: TGTGCCAGCTCCTCGGGACAGGTTTTCTATGGCTACACCTTC. Translation: CASSSGQVFYGYTF.

CDR3 residues: CASRNMVDEQFF. The CDR3 coding sequence is TGCGCCAGCAGGAACATGGTGGATGAGCAGTTCTTC. V and J are TRBV10-1 and TRBJ2-1; D is unresolved. The CDR3 is 12 amino acids. With 6 bases removed from V and 8 bases from J, the gap between germline ends came to 11 bases. CDR1 is WNHNN, CDR2 SYGVQD, per germline (reference sequence).

The gene calls are TRBV4-1 and TRBJ1-2; TRBD1 matches at 10 bases. Trimming cost V 4 bases and J 6 bases; bases outside gene matches: 2. This CDR3 spans 13 amino acids. Germline-derived CDR1 and CDR2 are MGHRA and YSYEKL. Here the CDR3 reads CASSLDRGHGYTF. DNA of the CDR3: TGCGCCAGCAGCCTTGACAGGGGGCATGGCTACACCTTC.

The rearrangement uses TRBV11-3 and TRBJ2-7; 7 bases align to TRBD2. Trimming removed 5 bases from V and 3 bases from J; junction bases left unmatched: 13. This CDR3 has 16 residues. CDR1 SGHNT and CDR2 YENEEA come from the germline V gene. CDR3 in DNA: TGTGCCAGCAGCGAACATTGGCTAGCGGAGAGCTACGAGCAGTACTTC. Translation: CASSEHWLAESYEQYF.

This sequence joins TRBV28 and TRBJ1-3; tentative D call: TRBD1 (6 bases). CDR1 and CDR2 (germline): MDHEN, SYDVKM. CDR3 length equals 14 residues. The V end lost 6 bases, the J end lost 4 bases, and 13 bases lay between the germline ends. CDR3 bases: TGTGCCAGCAGGGGTACAGGGATAGGAAACACCATATATTTT. Protein sequence: CASRGTGIGNTIYF.

The rearrangement links TRBV18 to TRBJ1-1, with 7 nucleotides matching TRBD1. J was trimmed by 4 bases and V by 1 base; bases with no gene match: 3. The CDR3 is 14 residues long. Germline CDR1 is KGHSH and CDR2 is LQKENI. The CDR3 here is CASSPQGAVTEAFF. DNA for the CDR3: TGTGCCAGCTCACCACAGGGGGCCGTCACTGAAGCTTTCTTT.

The gene calls are TRBV30 and TRBJ2-2; D is possibly TRBD1 (6 bases). V shed 7 bases and J shed 12 bases, with 12 bases lying between them. Germline loops: CDR1 GTSNPN, CDR2 SVGIG (reference sequence). The CDR3 is 10 residues long. DNA of the CDR3: TGTGCCTTTCTTACAGGGAAGCTGTTTTTT. Its translation: CAFLTGKLFF.

This chain joins TRBV27 and TRBJ2-2; the match to TRBD2 covers 10 bases. Trimming removed 2 bases from V and 0 bases from J; junction bases left unmatched: 3. The CDR3 contains 17 residues. CDR1 is MNHEY, CDR2 SMNVEV, per germline (reference sequence). The CDR3 loop is CASSLRLAGSNTGELFF. CDR3 in DNA: TGTGCCAGCAGTTTACGACTAGCGGGCTCGAACACCGGGGAGCTGTTTTTT.